Shown below are 2 T cell receptor beta chains from a single sample sequenced in a study of regulatory T cells in long-lasting Graves disease. Time point defined: persistent/refractory GD, antithyroid drugs over 5 years with positive TRAb. From RNA extracted from PBMCs, the TCR library was made. To make TCR beta libraries, researchers used iRepertoire HTBI primers and Arm-PCR of CDR3 regions. MiXCR was run by TCRdb on the multiplex PCR reads, yielding one entry per CDR3 protein. Of 400,000 to 500,000 distinct CDR3 sequences listed, 20% to 25% are singletons. The sequencing used peripheral blood mononuclear cells (PBMCs), collected when the disease was refractory, from a patient treated with antithyroid drugs. These receptor sequences come from a female donor with Graves disease.

The gene calls are TRBV4-3 and TRBJ2-7; 7 nucleotides line up with TRBD2. CDR1 is LGHNA, CDR2 YSLEER, per germline. V lost 4 bases to trimming and J lost 3 bases; unmatched junction nucleotides: 3. This CDR3 has 13 residues. CDR3 nucleotides: TGCGCCAGCAGCCGAGAGCGGGACTACGAGCAGTACTTC. Residues: CASSRERDYEQYF.

This clonotype was counted many times. The chain links TRBV19 to TRBJ1-5; D is undetermined. Trimming left V 8 bases short and J 3 bases short, with 14 bases between. The CDR3 length is 14 residues. The germline gives CDR1 LNHDA, CDR2 SQIVND (reference sequence). The CDR3 sequence is CASSTDGLNQPQHF. The CDR3 nucleotides are TGTGCCAGTTCTACGGACGGGCTCAATCAGCCCCAGCATTTT. Full variable domain (remainder filled in from reference TRBV19 and TRBJ1-5): DGGITQSPKYLFRKEGQNVTLSCEQNLNHDAMYWYRQDPGQGLRLIYYSQIVNDFQKGDIAEGYSVSREKKESFPLTVTSAQKNPTAFYLCASSTDGLNQPQHFGDGTRLSIL.